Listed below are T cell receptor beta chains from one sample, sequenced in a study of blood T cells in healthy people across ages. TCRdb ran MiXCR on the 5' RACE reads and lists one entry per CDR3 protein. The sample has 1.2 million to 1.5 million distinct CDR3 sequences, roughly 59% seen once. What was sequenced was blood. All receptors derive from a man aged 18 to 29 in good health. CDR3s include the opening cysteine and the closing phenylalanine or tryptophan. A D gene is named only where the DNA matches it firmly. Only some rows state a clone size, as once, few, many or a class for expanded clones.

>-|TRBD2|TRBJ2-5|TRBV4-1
TGCGCCAGCAACCAAGAAGGCAGTACTAGCGGGTCCCAGGAGACCCAGTACTTC
CASNQEGSTSGSQETQYF
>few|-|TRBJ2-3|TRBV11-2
TGTGCCAGCAGCTTACTGGACGGCACAGATACGCAGTATTTT
CASSLLDGTDTQYF
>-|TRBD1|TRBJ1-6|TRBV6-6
TGTGCCAGCGGGGGAGGGGACAGGGAGTACTATAATTCACCCCTCCACTTT
CASGGGDREYYNSPLHF
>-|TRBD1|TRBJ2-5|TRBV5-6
TGTGCCAGCAGCTCAGGGACAGCCGTCAAAGAGACCCAGTACTTC
CASSSGTAVKETQYF
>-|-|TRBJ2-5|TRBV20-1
TGCAGTGCTGAAAAGGGGCAAGAGACCCAGTACTTC
CSAEKGQETQYF
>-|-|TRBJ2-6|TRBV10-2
TGCGCCAGCAGTGACCCCCCAACTGGCCCGGTTACCGATGTCCTGACTTTC
CASSDPPTGPVTDVLTF
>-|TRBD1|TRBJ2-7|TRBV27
TGTGCCAGCAGTTATTCGCCGACAGGGGGCGACGAGCAGTACTTC
CASSYSPTGGDEQYF
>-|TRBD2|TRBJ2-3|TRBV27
TGTGCCAGCAGTTATCTAGGACTAGCGGGGGCCAAGACAGATACGCAGTATTTT
CASSYLGLAGAKTDTQYF
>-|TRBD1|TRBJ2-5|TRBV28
TGTGCCAGCAGAGAACAGTCAGGGGGCGCGGGAGAGACCCAGTACTTC
CASREQSGGAGETQYF
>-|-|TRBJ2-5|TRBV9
TGTGCCAGCAGCGTAGCGGCAGGAAAAGAGACCCAGTACTTC
CASSVAAGKETQYF
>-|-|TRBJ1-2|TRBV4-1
TGCGCCAGCAGCCAAGATGGGCAGTTACCCAACACCTTC
CASSQDGQLPNTF
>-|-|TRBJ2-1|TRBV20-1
TGCAGTGCCAGATCGAGGGACGGACACAATGAGCAGTTCTTC
CSARSRDGHNEQFF
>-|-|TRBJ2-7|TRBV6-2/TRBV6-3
TGTGCCAGCAGTTCCATGTCCAGCGAGCAGTACTTC
CASSSMSSEQYF
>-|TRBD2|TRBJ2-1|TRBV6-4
TGTGCCAGCAGTGAACTAGCGGGGGGATTCAATGAGCAGTTCTTC
CASSELAGGFNEQFF
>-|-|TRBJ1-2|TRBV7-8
TGTGCCAGCAGCTTAGTCCAGGGCGGCTATGGCTACACCTTC
CASSLVQGGYGYTF
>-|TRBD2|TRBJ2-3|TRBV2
TGTGCCAGCAGTGAATACGGGACTAGCGGGGGCCACACAGATACGCAGTATTTT
CASSEYGTSGGHTDTQYF
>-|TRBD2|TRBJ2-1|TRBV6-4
TGTGCCAGCAGCCCAAATCCCGGGACTAGCGGGGGAGAGCAGTTCTTC
CASSPNPGTSGGEQFF
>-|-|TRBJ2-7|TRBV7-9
TGTGCCAGTAGCCTGACGGAGAGCCGCGAGCAGTACTTC
CASSLTESREQYF
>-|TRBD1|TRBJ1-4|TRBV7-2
TGTGCCAGCACCAGACAGGGGCCCGAAAAACTGTTTTTT
CASTRQGPEKLFF
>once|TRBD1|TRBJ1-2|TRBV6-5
TGTGCCAGCAGTACGGACAGGGGTTCTGGCTACACCTTC
CASSTDRGSGYTF
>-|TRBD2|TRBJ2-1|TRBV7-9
TGTGCCAGCAGCGAATCCGGGACTAGCGGGAGGAAGTACAATGAGCAGTTCTTC
CASSESGTSGRKYNEQFF
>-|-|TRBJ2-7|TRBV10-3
TGTGTCATCAGTGTCGGGGGTGGCCCTCTGAGCGAGCAGTACTTC
CVISVGGGPLSEQYF
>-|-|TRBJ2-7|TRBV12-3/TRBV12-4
TGTGCCAGCAGTTTTACAGGGACGTCGGGCGAGCAGTACTTC
CASSFTGTSGEQYF
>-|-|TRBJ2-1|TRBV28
TGTGCCAGCAGTTTAGTTTTGGGGGACATAGGATTCTACAATGAGCAGTTCTTC
CASSLVLGDIGFYNEQFF
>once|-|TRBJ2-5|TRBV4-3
TGCGCCAGCAGCCAAGAGGTCACCCGGGAGCAGTACTTC
CASSQEVTREQYF
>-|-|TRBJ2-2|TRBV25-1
TGTGCCAGCAGTGAAAGAGCGGCGAACACCGGGGAGCTGTTTTTT
CASSERAANTGELFF
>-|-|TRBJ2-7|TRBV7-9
TGTGCCAGCAGCTCCGCCAACCACGAGCAGTACTTC
CASSSANHEQYF
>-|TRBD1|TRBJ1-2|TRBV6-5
TGTGCCAGCAGTGCCACAGGGGATCGGGGCTACACCTTC
CASSATGDRGYTF
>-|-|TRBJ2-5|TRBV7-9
TGTGCCAGCAGCCTACTTATAGTCCGGGTCTGGGAGACCCAGTACTTC
CASSLLIVRVWETQYF
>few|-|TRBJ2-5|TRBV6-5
TGTGCCAGCAGTCTAACCGCAGGGGACGAGACCCAGTACTTC
CASSLTAGDETQYF
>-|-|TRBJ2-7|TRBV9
TGTGCCAGCAGCGTTGGAGGACAGTCCTACGAGCAGTACTTC
CASSVGGQSYEQYF
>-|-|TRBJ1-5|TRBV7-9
TGTGCCAGCAGCAAAGGGGGAGGTGGGAATCAGCCCCAGCATTTT
CASSKGGGGNQPQHF
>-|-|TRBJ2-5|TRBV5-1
TGCGCCAGCAGCTGGGTCCGGGACAATCAAGAGACCCAGTACTTC
CASSWVRDNQETQYF
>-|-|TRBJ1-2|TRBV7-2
TGTGCCAGCAGCTTTAGTCAGGGAAGAGGCTACACCTTC
CASSFSQGRGYTF
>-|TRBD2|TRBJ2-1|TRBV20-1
TGCAGTGGGACTAGCGGGAGAGGGGGATACAATGAGCAGTTCTTC
CSGTSGRGGYNEQFF
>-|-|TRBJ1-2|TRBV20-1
TGCAGTGCTAGATTACATGGTAGGGGCTACACCTTC
CSARLHGRGYTF
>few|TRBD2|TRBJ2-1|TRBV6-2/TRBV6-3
TGTGCCAGCAGTTACTCGGATGGCTCTAGCGGTTACAATGAGCAGTTCTTC
CASSYSDGSSGYNEQFF
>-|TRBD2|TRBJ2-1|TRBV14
TGTGCCAGCAGCCAAGTATCTAGCGGGATCGGATATGAGCAGTTCTTC
CASSQVSSGIGYEQFF
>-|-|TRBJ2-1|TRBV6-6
TGTGCCAGCAGTTACGAGAGACGGGGGTGGAATGAGCAGTTCTTC
CASSYERRGWNEQFF
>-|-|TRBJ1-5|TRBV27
TGTGCCAGCAGCACACGATGGGACAAGGGTGTAGGGCAGCCCCAGCATTTT
CASSTRWDKGVGQPQHF
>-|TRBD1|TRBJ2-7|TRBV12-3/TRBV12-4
TGTGCCAGCAGTTTGTTGGGGACAGCGACTCGCGAGCAGTACTTC
CASSLLGTATREQYF
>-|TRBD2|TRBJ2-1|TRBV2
TGTGCCAGCAGTGGAAGTCTACTAGCGGTCTACAATGAGCAGTTCTTC
CASSGSLLAVYNEQFF